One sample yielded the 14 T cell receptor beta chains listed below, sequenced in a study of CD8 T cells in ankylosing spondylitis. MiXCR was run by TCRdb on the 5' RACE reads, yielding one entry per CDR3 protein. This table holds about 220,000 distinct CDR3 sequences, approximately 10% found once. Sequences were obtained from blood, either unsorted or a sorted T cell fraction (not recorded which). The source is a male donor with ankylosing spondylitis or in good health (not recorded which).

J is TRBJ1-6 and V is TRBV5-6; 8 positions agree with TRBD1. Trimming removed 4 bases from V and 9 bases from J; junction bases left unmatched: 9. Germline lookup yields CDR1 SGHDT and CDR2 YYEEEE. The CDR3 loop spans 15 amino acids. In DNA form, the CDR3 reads TGTGCCAGCAGCCTAGGACAGGGACGGGGTTCACCCCTCCACTTT. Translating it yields CASSLGQGRGSPLHF.

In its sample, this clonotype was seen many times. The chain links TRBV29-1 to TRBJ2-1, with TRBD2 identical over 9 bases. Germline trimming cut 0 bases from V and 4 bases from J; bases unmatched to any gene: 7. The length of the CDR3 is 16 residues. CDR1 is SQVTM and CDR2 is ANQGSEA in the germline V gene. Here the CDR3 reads CSVEDGPGLAYNEQFF. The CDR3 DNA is TGCAGCGTTGAAGACGGTCCGGGACTAGCTTACAATGAGCAGTTCTTC.

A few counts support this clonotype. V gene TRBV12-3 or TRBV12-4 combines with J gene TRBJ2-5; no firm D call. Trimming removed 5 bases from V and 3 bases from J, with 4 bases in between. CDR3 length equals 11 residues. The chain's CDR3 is CASSRKETQYF. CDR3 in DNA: TGTGCCAGCAGTCGAAAAGAGACCCAGTACTTC.

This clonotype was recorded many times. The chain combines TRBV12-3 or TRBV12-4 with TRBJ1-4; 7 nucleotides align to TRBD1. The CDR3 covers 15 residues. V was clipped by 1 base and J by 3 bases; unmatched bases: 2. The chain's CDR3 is CASSLDRGANEKLFF. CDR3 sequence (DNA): TGTGCCAGCAGTTTAGACAGGGGAGCTAATGAAAAACTGTTTTTT.

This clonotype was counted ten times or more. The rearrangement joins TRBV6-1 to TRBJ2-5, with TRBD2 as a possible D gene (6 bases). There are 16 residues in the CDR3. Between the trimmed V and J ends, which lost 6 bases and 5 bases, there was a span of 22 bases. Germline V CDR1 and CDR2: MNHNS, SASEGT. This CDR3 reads CASRRSGVTGRETQYF. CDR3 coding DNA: TGTGCCAGCAGACGATCGGGGGTAACAGGACGGGAGACCCAGTACTTC.

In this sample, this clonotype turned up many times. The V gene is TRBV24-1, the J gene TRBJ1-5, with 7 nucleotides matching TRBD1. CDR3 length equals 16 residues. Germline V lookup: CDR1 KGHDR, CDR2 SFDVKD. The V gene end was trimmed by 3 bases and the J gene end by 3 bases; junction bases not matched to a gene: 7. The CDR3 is CATSDPTGAANQPQHF. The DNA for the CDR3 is TGTGCCACCAGTGATCCCACAGGGGCAGCCAATCAGCCCCAGCATTTT.

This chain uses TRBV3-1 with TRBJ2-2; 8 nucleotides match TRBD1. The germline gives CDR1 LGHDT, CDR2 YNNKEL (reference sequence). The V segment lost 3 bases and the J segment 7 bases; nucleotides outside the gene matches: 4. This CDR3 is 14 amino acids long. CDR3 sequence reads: CASSQTGEDGELFF. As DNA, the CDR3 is TGTGCCAGCAGCCAGACAGGGGAAGACGGGGAGCTGTTTTTT.

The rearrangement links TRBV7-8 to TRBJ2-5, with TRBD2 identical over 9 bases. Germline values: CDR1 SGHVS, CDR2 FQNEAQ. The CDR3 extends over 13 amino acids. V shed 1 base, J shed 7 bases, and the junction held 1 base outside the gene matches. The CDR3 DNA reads TGTGCCAGCAGCTTAGAACTAGCGGGGACCCAGTACTTC. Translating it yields CASSLELAGTQYF.

The CDR3 loop reads CASSLSSGNTEAFF. Written as DNA, the CDR3 is TGTGCCAGCAGCCTCTCGTCAGGAAACACTGAAGCTTTCTTT. The V gene is TRBV9, the J gene TRBJ1-1; D unclear. Germline CDR1 is SGDLS and CDR2 is YYNGEE. V was clipped by 4 bases and J by 2 bases, with 12 bases between them. The CDR3 is made up of 14 amino acids.

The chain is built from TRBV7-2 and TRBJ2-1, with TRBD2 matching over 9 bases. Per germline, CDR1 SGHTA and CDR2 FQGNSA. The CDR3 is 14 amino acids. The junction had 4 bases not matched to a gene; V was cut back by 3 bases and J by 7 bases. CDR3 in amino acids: CASSFSGGGNEQFF. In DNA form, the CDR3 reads TGTGCCAGCAGCTTTAGCGGGGGTGGGAATGAGCAGTTCTTC. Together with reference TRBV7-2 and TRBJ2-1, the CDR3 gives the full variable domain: GAGVSQSPSNKVTEKGKDVELRCDPISGHTALYWYRQSLGQGLEFLIYFQGNSAPDKSGLPSDRFSAERTGGSVSTLTIQRTQQEDSAVYLCASSFSGGGNEQFFGPGTRLTVL.

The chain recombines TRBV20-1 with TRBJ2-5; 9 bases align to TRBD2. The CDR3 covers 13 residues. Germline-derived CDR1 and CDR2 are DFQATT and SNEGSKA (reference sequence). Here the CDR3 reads CSLGGGGGETQYF. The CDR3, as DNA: TGCAGCCTCGGGGGCGGGGGGGGTGAGACCCAGTACTTC.

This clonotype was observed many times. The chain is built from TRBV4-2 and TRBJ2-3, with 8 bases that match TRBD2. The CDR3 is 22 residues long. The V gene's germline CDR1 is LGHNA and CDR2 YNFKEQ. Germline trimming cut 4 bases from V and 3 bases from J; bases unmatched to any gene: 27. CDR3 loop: CASSPWGEETTPGIAGTDTQYF. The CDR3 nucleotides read TGTGCCAGCAGCCCCTGGGGAGAGGAGACGACACCCGGGATAGCGGGGACAGATACGCAGTATTTT.

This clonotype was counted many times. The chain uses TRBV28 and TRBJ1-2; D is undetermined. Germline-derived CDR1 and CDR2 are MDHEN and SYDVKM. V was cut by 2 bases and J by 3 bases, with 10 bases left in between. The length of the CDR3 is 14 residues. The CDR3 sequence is CASSLLEGYYGYTF. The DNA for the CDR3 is TGTGCCAGCAGTTTACTGGAGGGTTACTATGGCTACACCTTC.

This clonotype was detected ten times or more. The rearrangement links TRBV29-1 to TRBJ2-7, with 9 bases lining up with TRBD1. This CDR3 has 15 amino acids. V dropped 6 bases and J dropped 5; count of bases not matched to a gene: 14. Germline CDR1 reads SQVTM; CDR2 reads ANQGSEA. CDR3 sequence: CSVLLTGTGFHEQYF. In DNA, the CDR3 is TGCAGCGTACTCCTCACCGGGACAGGGTTTCACGAGCAGTACTTC.